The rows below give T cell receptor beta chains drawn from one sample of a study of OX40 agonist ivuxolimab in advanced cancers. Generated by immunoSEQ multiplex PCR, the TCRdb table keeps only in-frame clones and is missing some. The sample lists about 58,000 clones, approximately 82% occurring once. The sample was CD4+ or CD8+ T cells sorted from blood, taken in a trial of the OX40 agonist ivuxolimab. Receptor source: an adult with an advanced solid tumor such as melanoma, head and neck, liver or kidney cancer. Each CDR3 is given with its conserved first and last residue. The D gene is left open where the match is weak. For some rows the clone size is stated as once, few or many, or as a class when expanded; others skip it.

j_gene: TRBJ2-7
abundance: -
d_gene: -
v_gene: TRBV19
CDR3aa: CASSPMGQSGEQYF
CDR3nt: TGTGCCAGTAGTCCGATGGGTCAATCGGGCGAGCAGTACTTC

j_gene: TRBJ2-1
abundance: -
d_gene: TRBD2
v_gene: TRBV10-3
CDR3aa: CAISESAGGQVNEQFF
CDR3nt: TGTGCCATCAGTGAGTCGGCGGGGGGGCAGGTTAATGAGCAGTTCTTC

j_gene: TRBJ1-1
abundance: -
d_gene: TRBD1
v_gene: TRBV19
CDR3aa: CASSIDGWTGKNTEAFF
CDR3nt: TGTGCCAGTAGTATAGACGGGTGGACAGGAAAGAACACTGAAGCTTTCTTT

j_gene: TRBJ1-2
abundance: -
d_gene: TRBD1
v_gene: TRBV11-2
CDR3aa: CASSLAGTGSNYGYTF
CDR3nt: TGTGCCAGCAGCTTGGCCGGGACAGGGAGTAACTATGGCTACACCTTC

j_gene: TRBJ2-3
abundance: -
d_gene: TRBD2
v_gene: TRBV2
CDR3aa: CASTRLGLAGGSTDTQYF
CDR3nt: TGTGCCAGCACCCGCCTGGGACTAGCGGGGGGCAGCACAGATACGCAGTATTTT

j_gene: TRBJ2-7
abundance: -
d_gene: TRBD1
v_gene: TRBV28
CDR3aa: CAALGQGLSYEQYF
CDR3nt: TGTGCCGCGCTGGGACAGGGTCTTAGCTACGAGCAGTACTTC

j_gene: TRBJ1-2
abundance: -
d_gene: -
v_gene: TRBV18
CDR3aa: CASSPGRVYGYTF
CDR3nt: TGTGCCAGCTCACCTGGCAGGGTATATGGCTACACCTTC

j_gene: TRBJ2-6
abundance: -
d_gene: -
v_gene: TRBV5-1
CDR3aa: CASSLGDSGANVLTF
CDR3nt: TGCGCCAGCAGCTTGGGTGATTCTGGGGCCAACGTCCTGACTTTC

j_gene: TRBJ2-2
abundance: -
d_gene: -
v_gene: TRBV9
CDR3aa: CASSVGQRATGELFF
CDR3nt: TGTGCCAGCAGCGTAGGGCAGCGAGCCACCGGGGAGCTGTTTTTT

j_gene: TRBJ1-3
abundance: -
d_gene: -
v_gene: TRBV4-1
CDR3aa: CASSQDERRASGNTIYF
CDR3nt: TGCGCCAGCAGCCAGGACGAACGGCGGGCCTCTGGAAACACCATATATTTT

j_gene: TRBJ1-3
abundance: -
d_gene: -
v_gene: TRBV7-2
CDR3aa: CASSLVSAGFSGNTIYF
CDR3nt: TGTGCCAGCAGCTTAGTGTCGGCAGGGTTCTCTGGAAACACCATATATTTT

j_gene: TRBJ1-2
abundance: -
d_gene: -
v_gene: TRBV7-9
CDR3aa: CASTRGGGYTF
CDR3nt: TGTGCCAGCACAAGGGGGGGAGGCTACACCTTC

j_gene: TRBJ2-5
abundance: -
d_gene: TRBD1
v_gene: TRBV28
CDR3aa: CASSLPGGETQYF
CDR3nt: TGTGCCAGCTCTTTACCAGGGGGCGAGACCCAGTACTTC

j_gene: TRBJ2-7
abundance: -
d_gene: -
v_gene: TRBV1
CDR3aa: CTSSQDPSGGRPYEQYF
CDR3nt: TGCACCAGCAGCCAAGACCCTAGCGGGGGGCGACCCTACGAGCAGTACTTC

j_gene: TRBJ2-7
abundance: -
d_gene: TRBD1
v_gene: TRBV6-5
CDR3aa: CASSRDRGIYEQYF
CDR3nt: TGTGCCAGCAGCAGGGACAGGGGAATCTACGAGCAGTACTTC

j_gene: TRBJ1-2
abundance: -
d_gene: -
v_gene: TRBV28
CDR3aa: CASIRSGFYGYTF
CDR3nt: TGTGCCAGCATCCGATCGGGATTCTATGGCTACACCTTC

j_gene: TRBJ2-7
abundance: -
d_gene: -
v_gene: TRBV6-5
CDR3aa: CASSSRTGLSYEQYF
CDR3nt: TGTGCCAGCAGTTCCCGGACAGGACTATCCTACGAGCAGTACTTC

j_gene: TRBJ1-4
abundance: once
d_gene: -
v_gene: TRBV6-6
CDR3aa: CASSYADGGQGKLFF
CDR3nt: TGTGCCAGCAGTTACGCCGATGGGGGGCAAGGAAAACTGTTTTTT

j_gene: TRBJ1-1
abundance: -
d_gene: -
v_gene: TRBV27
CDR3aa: CASSLTRNTEAFF
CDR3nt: TGTGCCAGCAGTTTGACCAGGAACACTGAAGCTTTCTTT

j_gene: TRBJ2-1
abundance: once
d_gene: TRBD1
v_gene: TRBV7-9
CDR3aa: CASSPRLTGGLPRDEQFF
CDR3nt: TGTGCCAGCAGCCCCCGGCTAACAGGGGGGCTGCCAAGGGATGAGCAGTTCTTC

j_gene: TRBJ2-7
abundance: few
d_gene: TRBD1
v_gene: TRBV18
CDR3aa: CASSPRTGVTYEQYF
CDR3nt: TGTGCCAGCTCACCTCGGACAGGGGTAACCTACGAGCAGTACTTC

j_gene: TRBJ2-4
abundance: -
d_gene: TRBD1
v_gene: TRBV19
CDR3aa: CASIPGQGENIQYF
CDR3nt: TGTGCCAGTATACCCGGACAGGGGGAAAACATTCAGTACTTC

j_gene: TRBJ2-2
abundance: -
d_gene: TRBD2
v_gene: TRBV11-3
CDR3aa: CASSLPSGGHGTGELFF
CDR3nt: TGTGCCAGCAGCTTACCTAGCGGGGGGCACGGCACCGGGGAGCTGTTTTTT

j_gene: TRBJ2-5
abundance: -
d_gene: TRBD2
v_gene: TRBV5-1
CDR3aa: CASSGTSWGGGQETQYF
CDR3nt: TGCGCCAGCAGCGGGACTAGCTGGGGTGGAGGCCAAGAGACCCAGTACTTC

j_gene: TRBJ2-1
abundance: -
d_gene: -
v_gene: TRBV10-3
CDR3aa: CAINRDPSANEQFF
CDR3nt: TGTGCCATCAACCGGGACCCCTCTGCCAATGAGCAGTTCTTC

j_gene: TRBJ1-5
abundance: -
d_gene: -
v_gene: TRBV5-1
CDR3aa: CASSLGDGNQPQHF
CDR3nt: TGCGCCAGCAGCTTGGGGGATGGCAATCAGCCCCAGCATTTT

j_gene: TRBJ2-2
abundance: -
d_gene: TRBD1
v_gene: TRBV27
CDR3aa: CASRRTGAPLNTGELFF
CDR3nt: TGTGCCAGCAGGAGGACAGGGGCCCCTCTGAACACCGGGGAGCTGTTTTTT

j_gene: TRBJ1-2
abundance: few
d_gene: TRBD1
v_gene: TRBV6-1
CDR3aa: CASSGAGTGENYGYTF
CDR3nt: TGTGCCAGCAGTGGGGCCGGGACAGGGGAGAACTATGGCTACACCTTC

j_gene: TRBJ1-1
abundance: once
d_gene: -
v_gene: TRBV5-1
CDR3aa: CASSLGYLAAEAFF
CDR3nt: TGCGCCAGCAGCTTGGGTTACCTGGCGGCTGAAGCTTTCTTT

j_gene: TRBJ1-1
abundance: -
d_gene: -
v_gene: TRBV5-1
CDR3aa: CASSRELNTEAFF
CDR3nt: TGCGCCAGCAGCAGGGAATTGAACACTGAAGCTTTCTTT

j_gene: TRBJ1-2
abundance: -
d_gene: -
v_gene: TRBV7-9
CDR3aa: CASSLAANYGYTF
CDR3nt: TGTGCCAGCAGCTTAGCTGCTAACTATGGCTACACCTTC

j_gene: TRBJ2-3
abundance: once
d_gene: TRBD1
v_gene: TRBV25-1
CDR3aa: CASSDLSRQGQGTDTQYF
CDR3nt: TGTGCCAGCAGTGACCTATCCCGACAGGGTCAAGGCACAGATACGCAGTATTTT

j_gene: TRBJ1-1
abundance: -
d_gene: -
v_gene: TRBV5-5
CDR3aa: CASSLIGNTEAFF
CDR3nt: TGTGCCAGCAGCTTGATTGGGAACACTGAAGCTTTCTTT

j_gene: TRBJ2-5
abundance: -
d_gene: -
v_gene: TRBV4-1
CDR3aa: CASEGGAPETQYF
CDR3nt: TGCGCCAGCGAGGGGGGGGCACCAGAGACCCAGTACTTC

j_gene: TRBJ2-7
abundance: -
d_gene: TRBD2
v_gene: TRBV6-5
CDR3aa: CASSGGVAGGGEQYF
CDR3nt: TGTGCCAGCAGTGGCGGGGTAGCGGGGGGTGGCGAGCAGTACTTC

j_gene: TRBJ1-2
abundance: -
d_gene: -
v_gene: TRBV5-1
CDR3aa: CASSLDDTLPNYGYTF
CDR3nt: TGCGCCAGCAGCTTGGATGACACCTTACCAAACTATGGCTACACCTTC

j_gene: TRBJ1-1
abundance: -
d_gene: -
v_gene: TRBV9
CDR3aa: CASSPRGATDTEAFF
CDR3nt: TGTGCCAGCAGCCCCCGAGGGGCGACAGACACTGAAGCTTTCTTT

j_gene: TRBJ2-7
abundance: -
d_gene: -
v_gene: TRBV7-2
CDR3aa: CASSLRDGNSYEQYF
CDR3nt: TGTGCCAGCAGTCTTCGGGACGGAAACTCCTACGAGCAGTACTTC

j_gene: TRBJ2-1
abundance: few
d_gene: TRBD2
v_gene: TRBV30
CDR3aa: CAGTSSGEQFF
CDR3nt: TGTGCCGGGACTAGCAGCGGGGAGCAGTTCTTC

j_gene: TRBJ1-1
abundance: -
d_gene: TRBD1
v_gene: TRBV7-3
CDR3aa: CASSLHGTGGAEDWENTEAFF
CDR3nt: TGTGCCAGCAGCCTACATGGGACAGGGGGCGCGGAAGACTGGGAGAACACTGAAGCTTTCTTT

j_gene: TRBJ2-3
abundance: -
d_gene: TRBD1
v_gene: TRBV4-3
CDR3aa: CASSPGQGTDTQYF
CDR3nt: TGCGCCAGCAGCCCGGGACAGGGAACAGATACGCAGTATTTT

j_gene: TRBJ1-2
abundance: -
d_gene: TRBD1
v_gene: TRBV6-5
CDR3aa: CASSATGGRLGYTF
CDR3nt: TGTGCCAGCAGTGCGACAGGGGGAAGGTTAGGCTACACCTTC

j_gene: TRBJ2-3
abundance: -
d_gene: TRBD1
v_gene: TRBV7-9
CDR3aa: CASSFRDREGDTQYF
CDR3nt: TGTGCCAGCAGCTTCCGGGACAGGGAAGGAGATACGCAGTATTTT

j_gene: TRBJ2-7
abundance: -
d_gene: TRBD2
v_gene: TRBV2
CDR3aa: CASSDSGTSSSYEQYF
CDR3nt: TGTGCCAGCAGTGACTCCGGGACTAGCTCTTCCTACGAGCAGTACTTC

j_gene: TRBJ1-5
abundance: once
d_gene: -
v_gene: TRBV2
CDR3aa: CASSVRGDQPQHF
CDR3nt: TGTGCCAGCAGTGTGAGGGGTGATCAGCCCCAGCATTTT

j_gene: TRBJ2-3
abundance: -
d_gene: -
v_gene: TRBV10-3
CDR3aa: CAISGAVNTDTQYF
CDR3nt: TGTGCCATCAGTGGGGCGGTAAACACAGATACGCAGTATTTT

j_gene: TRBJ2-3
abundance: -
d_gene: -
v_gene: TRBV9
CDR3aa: CASSPNLQGGTDTQYF
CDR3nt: TGTGCCAGCAGCCCCAACCTACAAGGGGGGACAGATACGCAGTATTTT

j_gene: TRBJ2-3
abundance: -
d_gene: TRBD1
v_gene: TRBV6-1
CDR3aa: CASSKDRGATDTQYF
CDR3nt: TGTGCCAGCAGTAAAGACAGGGGAGCGACAGATACGCAGTATTTT

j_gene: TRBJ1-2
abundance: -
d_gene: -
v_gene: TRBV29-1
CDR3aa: CSVVGVYGYTF
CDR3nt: TGCAGCGTTGTAGGCGTCTATGGCTACACCTTC

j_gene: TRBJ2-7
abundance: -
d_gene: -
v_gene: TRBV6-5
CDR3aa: CASSYEGMGYEQYF
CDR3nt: TGTGCCAGCAGTTACGAAGGAATGGGATACGAGCAGTACTTC

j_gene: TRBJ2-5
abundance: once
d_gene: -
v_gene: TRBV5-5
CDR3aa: CASTSGGSETQYF
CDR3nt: TGTGCCAGCACATCGGGGGGCTCGGAGACCCAGTACTTC

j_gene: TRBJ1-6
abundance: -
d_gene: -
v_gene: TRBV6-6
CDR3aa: CASSYEQGRPPLHF
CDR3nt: TGTGCCAGCAGTTACGAACAGGGTCGGCCACCCCTCCACTTT

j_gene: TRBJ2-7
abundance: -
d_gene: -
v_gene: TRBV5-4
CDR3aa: CASTDGRDNSYEQYF
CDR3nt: TGTGCCAGCACCGATGGGCGGGACAACTCCTACGAGCAGTACTTC

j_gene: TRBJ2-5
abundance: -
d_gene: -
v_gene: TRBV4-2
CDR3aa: CASSQDIRAGSGRETQYF
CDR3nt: TGTGCCAGCAGCCAAGATATACGAGCGGGTTCAGGTCGGGAGACCCAGTACTTC

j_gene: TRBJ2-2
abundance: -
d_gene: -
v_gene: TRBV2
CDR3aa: CASSERNTGELFF
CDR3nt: TGTGCCAGCAGTGAGAGGAACACCGGGGAGCTGTTTTTT

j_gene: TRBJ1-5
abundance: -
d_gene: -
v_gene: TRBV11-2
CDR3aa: CASSLEPPPNQPQHF
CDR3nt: TGTGCCAGCAGCTTAGAGCCACCCCCAAATCAGCCCCAGCATTTT